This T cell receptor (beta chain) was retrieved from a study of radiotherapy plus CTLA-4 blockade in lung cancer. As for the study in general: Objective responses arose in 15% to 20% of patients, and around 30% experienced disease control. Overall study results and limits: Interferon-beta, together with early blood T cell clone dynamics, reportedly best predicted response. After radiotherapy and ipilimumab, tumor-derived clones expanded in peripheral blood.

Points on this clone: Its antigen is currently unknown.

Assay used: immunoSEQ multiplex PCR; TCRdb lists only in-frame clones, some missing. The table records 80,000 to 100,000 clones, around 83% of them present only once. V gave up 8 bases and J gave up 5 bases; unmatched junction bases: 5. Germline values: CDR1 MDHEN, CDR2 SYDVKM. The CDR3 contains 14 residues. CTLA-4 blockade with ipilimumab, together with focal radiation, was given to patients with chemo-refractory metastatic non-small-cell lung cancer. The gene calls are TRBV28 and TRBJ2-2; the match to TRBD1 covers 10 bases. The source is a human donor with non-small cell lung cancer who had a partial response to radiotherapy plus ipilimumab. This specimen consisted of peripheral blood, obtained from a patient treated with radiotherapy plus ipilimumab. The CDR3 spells CASRDRGKTGELFF. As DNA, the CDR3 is TGTGCCAGCCGGGACAGGGGAAAAACCGGGGAGCTGTTTTTT. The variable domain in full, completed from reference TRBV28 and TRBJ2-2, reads DVKVTQSSRYLVKRTGEKVFLECVQDMDHENMFWYRQDPGLGLRLIYFSYDVKMKEKGDIPEGYSVSREKKERFSLILESASTNQTSMYLCASRDRGKTGELFFGEGSRLTVL.